A single sample is the source of the 14 T cell receptor beta chains below, sequenced in a study of shared clonotypes between healthy human individuals. TCRdb's table, derived via immunoSEQ multiplex PCR, lists solely in-frame clones and lacks some. The sample carries about 550,000 clones, nearly 97% recorded once. CD45RO-negative, CCR7-selected cells formed the naive CD8 fraction, which excluded terminally differentiated effector memory CD45RA+ cells. Sequencing input: naive CD8+ T cells sorted from blood. The receptors originated from a woman in her 30s in good health.

The rearrangement joins TRBV28 to TRBJ1-5, with D maybe TRBD1 (5 bases). Germline V gene data show CDR1 as MDHEN and CDR2 as SYDVKM. Trimming stripped 6 bases from V and 4 bases from J, with 13 bases between. The CDR3 runs to 14 residues. The CDR3, as DNA: TGTGCCAGCAGGCATAGACAGCCTAATCAGCCCCAGCATTTT. Encoded protein: CASRHRQPNQPQHF.

The J gene is TRBJ2-5, the V gene TRBV27; possible D gene TRBD2, 8 bases. In germline, CDR1 is MNHEY, CDR2 SMNVEV (reference sequence). Trimming took off 3 bases at V and 4 bases at J, with 21 bases between the two ends. There are 17 residues in the CDR3. CDR3 residues: CASSFKGAGRGRETQYF. The CDR3 DNA sequence: TGTGCCAGCAGTTTTAAAGGAGCCGGGAGGGGGCGAGAGACCCAGTACTTC.

The rearrangement uses TRBV2 and TRBJ2-1, with D perhaps given as TRBD1 or TRBD2 (5 bases each). V shed 8 bases and J shed 7 bases, with 9 bases lying between them. Germline-derived CDR1 and CDR2 are SNHLY and FYNNEI. The CDR3 has 11 amino acids. The CDR3 is CASLEGNEQFF. CDR3 in DNA: TGTGCCAGCCTAGAGGGGAATGAGCAGTTCTTC.

This rearrangement joins TRBV4-1 to TRBJ2-1; tentative D call: TRBD2 (6 bases). V was pared by 2 bases and J by 5 bases, with 13 bases between. CDR1 and CDR2 from the germline V gene are MGHRA and YSYEKL. This CDR3 has 15 amino acids. The CDR3 sequence: CASSQPSVDNNEQFF. The CDR3 nucleotides read TGCGCCAGCAGCCAACCTAGCGTCGATAACAATGAGCAGTTCTTC.

V and J are TRBV6-1 and TRBJ2-2; D possibly matches TRBD1 or TRBD2 (5 bases each). This CDR3 region has 15 residues. Germline loops: CDR1 MNHNS, CDR2 SASEGT. The germline V and J ends were trimmed by 6 bases and 5 bases, with 16 bases remaining between them. The CDR3 is CASSFYRGDTGELFF. The CDR3 nucleotides are TGTGCCAGCAGCTTCTACCGAGGGGATACCGGGGAGCTGTTTTTT.

The chain's CDR3 is CASSKEGTGPPDQPQHF. In DNA form, the CDR3 reads TGTGCCAGCAGCAAAGAAGGGACAGGTCCCCCGGATCAGCCCCAGCATTTT. This rearrangement joins TRBV21-1 to TRBJ1-5; TRBD1, the table's D call, lacks a check against the DNA. TRBV21-1 constitutes a pseudogene. The CDR3 has 17 residues.

The chain recombines TRBV6-6 with TRBJ2-7; weak D call: TRBD2 (6 bases). V lost 4 bases, J lost 0 bases, and 10 bases lay in between. This CDR3 contains 14 residues. Germline V CDR1 and CDR2: MNHNY, SVGAGI (reference sequence). The DNA of the CDR3 is TGTGCCAGCAGTTCCGGGAGTATCTCCTACGAGCAGTACTTC. This translates into CASSSGSISYEQYF.

The CDR3 coding sequence is TGCGCCAGCAGCCAAGATGGGCTCGAGGGCGATGGCTACACCTTC. It encodes CASSQDGLEGDGYTF. V gene TRBV4-1 combines with J gene TRBJ1-2; D gene ambiguous. Trimming cost V 0 bases and J 6 bases, with 14 bases left between them. The germline gives CDR1 MGHRA, CDR2 YSYEKL. The CDR3 covers 15 residues.

This clone was seen a few times. The chain employs TRBV4-2 and TRBJ2-2; TRBD1 might be the D (6 bases). This CDR3 is built from 13 residues. Looked up from germline, CDR1 is LGHNA and CDR2 is YNFKEQ. Trimming took 4 bases from V and 8 from J, leaving 11 bases between them. The CDR3 sequence: CASSLADRGELFF. For the CDR3, the DNA is TGTGCCAGCAGCCTAGCCGACAGGGGGGAGCTGTTTTTT.

CDR3 bases: TGTGCCAGTGGGGACATCTACACCGGGGAGCTGTTTTTT. Protein product: CASGDIYTGELFF. The chain joins TRBV19 to TRBJ2-2; the D gene is possibly TRBD1 (6 bases). Germline loops: CDR1 LNHDA, CDR2 SQIVND (reference sequence). The CDR3 runs to 13 residues. The germline V and J ends were trimmed by 8 bases and 3 bases, with 10 bases remaining between them.

This clone was recorded once. The V call is TRBV27, the J call TRBJ1-2; 12 nucleotides agree with TRBD1. CDR1 is MNHEY, CDR2 SMNVEV, per germline (reference sequence). V shed 5 bases and J 6 bases; nucleotides not matched to a gene: 7. The CDR3 contains 15 residues. The DNA of the CDR3 is TGTGCCAGCAGTCCCGGGACAGGGGGCGTTAATGGCTACACCTTC. It yields the protein CASSPGTGGVNGYTF.

The chain combines TRBV5-6 with TRBJ2-1, with D maybe TRBD2 (5 bases). This CDR3 region has 15 residues. Germline CDR1 and CDR2: SGHDT and YYEEEE. Trimming left V 3 bases short and J 3 bases short, with 13 bases between. The CDR3: CASSSTLGNYNEQFF. CDR3 sequence (DNA): TGTGCCAGCAGCTCCACACTAGGAAACTACAATGAGCAGTTCTTC.

A word on this clone: Other DNA sequences in this sample translate to the same CDR3. This sequence joins TRBV6-5 and TRBJ1-3; D not resolved. This CDR3 spans 14 amino acids. From germline, CDR1 is MNHEY and CDR2 SVGAGI. Trimming cost V 0 bases and J 2 bases, with 5 bases left between them. In nucleotides, the CDR3 is TGTGCCAGCAGTTACTCGGGTACTGGAAACACCATATATTTT. Translated: CASSYSGTGNTIYF.

This clone was seen just once. The chain is built from TRBV13 and TRBJ1-1; 12 positions match TRBD1. Losses at the gene ends were 0 bases for V and 10 bases for J; bases not matched to a gene: 6. CDR3 length: 15 amino acids. CDR1 and CDR2 (germline): PRHDT, FYEKMQ (reference sequence). The CDR3 DNA reads TGTGCCAGCAGCTTAGGAGGGGACAGGGGGCGCGGAGCTTTCTTT. It specifies CASSLGGDRGRGAFF. The variable domain in full, completed from reference TRBV13 and TRBJ1-1, reads AAGVIQSPRHLIKEKRETATLKCYPIPRHDTVYWYQQGPGQDPQFLISFYEKMQSDKGSIPDRFSAQQFSDYHSELNMSSLELGDSALYFCASSLGGDRGRGAFFGQGTRLTVV.